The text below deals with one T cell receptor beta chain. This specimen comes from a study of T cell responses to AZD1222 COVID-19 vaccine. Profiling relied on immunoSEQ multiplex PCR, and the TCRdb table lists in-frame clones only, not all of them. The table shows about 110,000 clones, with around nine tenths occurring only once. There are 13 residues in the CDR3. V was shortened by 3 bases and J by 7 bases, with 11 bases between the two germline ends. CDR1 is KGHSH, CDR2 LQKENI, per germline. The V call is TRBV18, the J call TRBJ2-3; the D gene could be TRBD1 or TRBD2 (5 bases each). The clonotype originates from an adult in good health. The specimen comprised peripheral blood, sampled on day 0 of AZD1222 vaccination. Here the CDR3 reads CASSPGTLNTQYF. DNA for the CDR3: TGTGCCAGCTCACCCGGGACCCTTAATACGCAGTATTTT. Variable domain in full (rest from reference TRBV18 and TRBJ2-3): NAGVMQNPRHLVRRRGQEARLRCSPMKGHSHVYWYRQLPEEGLKFMVYLQKENIIDESGMPKERFSAEFPKEGPSILRIQQVVRGDSAAYFCASSPGTLNTQYFGPGTRLTVL.